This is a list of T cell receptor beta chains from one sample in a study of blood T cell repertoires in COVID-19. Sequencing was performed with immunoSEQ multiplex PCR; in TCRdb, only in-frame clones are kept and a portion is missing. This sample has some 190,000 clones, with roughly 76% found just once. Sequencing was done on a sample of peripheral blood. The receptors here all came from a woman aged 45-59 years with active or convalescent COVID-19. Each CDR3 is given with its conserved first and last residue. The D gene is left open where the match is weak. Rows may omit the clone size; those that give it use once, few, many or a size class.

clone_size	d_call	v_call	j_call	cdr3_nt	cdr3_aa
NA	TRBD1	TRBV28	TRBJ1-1	TGTGCCAGCAGGACCCTGACAGGGGTGAACACTGAAGCTTTCTTT	CASRTLTGVNTEAFF
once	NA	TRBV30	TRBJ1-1	TGTGCCTGGAGTGTAACGAGACAGTCTCAAACTTTCTTT	CAWSVTRQSQTFF
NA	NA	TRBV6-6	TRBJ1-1	TGTGCCAGCAGCTCCTCCACTGAAGCTTTCTTT	CASSSSTEAFF
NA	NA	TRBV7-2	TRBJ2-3	TGTGCCAGCAGCTCGGGACTCTCAAATACGCAGTATTTT	CASSSGLSNTQYF
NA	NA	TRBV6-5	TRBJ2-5	TGTGCCAGCAGTTCGACAGGTTTTCGGTACTTC	CASSSTGFRYF
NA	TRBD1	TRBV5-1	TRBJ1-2	TGCGCCAGCAGCTGGGGACAGGATAACTATGGCTACACCTTC	CASSWGQDNYGYTF
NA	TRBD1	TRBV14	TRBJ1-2	TGTGCCAGCAGCACCGAACAGGGGAGAAACTATGGCTACACCTTC	CASSTEQGRNYGYTF
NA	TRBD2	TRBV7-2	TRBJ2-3	TGTGCCAGCAGCTACACCTTTAGCGGGGGCGTAGTGACAGATACGCAGTATTTT	CASSYTFSGGVVTDTQYF
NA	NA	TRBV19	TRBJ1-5	TGTGCCAGTAGTATAGGAACCCAGGGGTATCAGCCCCAGCATTTT	CASSIGTQGYQPQHF
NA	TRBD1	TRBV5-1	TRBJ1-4	TGCGCCAGCAGCTGGGGGGACAGAACTAATGAAAAACTGTTTTTT	CASSWGDRTNEKLFF
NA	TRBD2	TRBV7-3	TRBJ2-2	TGTGCCAGCAGCTTAGAGGGACTAGAAGGTACCGGGGAGCTGTTTTTT	CASSLEGLEGTGELFF
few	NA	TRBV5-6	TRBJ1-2	TGTGCCAGCAGTCACGGACAGCAGACCTACGGCTACACCTTC	CASSHGQQTYGYTF
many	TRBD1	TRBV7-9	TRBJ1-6	TGTGCCAGCAGTCAACAAGCCGGGACAGGGGAGTCACCCCTCCACTTT	CASSQQAGTGESPLHF
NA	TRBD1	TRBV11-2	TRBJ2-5	TGTGCCAGCAGCGAAGGGACAGGGAGGGAGACCCAGTACTTC	CASSEGTGRETQYF
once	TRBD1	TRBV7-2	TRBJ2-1	TGTGCCAGCAGCTTCCTCAAGACAGGGGGCGATGAGCAGTTCTTC	CASSFLKTGGDEQFF
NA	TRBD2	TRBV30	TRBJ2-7	TGTGCCTGGAGTGTACGAGCGGGGGGGCCGCACGAGCAGTACTTC	CAWSVRAGGPHEQYF
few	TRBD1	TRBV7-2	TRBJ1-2	TGTGCCAGCAGCTTAGTAAAGGGACAGGGATCCTATGGCTACACCTTC	CASSLVKGQGSYGYTF
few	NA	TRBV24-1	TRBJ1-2	TGTGCCACCAATTCGGGAGGGACGAGTGCTGGCTACACCTTC	CATNSGGTSAGYTF
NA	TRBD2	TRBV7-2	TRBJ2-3	TGTGCCAGCAGCTCGTTAGCGGGAACCACAGATACGCAGTATTTT	CASSSLAGTTDTQYF
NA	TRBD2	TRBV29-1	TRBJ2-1	TGCAGCGTTGGGGGAGATGGACTAGCGGGTATCCAGGATGAGCAGTTCTTC	CSVGGDGLAGIQDEQFF
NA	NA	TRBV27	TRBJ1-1	TGTGCCAGCAGTTTCTCCCTGAACACTGAAGCTTTCTTT	CASSFSLNTEAFF
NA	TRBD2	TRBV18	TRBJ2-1	TGTGCCAGCTCACCGCCGGGGACTAGCGGGGGGGGTGAGCAGTTCTTC	CASSPPGTSGGGEQFF
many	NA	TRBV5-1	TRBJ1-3	TGCGCCAGCAGGCAGGGAAGCTCTGGAAACACCATATATTTT	CASRQGSSGNTIYF
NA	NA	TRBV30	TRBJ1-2	TGTGCCTGGAACCCCAGGGGAATCGTAGGCTACACCTTC	CAWNPRGIVGYTF
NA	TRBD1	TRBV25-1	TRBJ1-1	TGTGCCAGCAGCCTAACAGGGGACACTGAAGCTTTCTTT	CASSLTGDTEAFF
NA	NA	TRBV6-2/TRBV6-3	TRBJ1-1	TGTGCCAGCAGTCAACCAGGGATTTACACTGAAGCTTTCTTT	CASSQPGIYTEAFF
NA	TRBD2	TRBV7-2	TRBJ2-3	TGTGCCAGCAGGTTCGGACTAGCGGGAGTGGATACGCAGTATTTT	CASRFGLAGVDTQYF